Following are 8 T cell receptor beta chains from one sample sequenced in a study of T cells in Graves' hyperthyroidism and ophthalmopathy. Amplification targeted TCR beta CDR3 regions from RNA transcripts. Using the HTBI primer set, a first-round RT-PCR was run on the TCR CDR3. TCRdb analysed the multiplex PCR reads with MiXCR anew, one entry per CDR3 protein. The sample yields almost 250,000 distinct CDR3 sequences, roughly a quarter seen once. The material sequenced was blood. These TCRs come from a woman in her thirties or forties with Graves' ophthalmopathy.

As for this clonotype: The conserved phenylalanine or tryptophan is not found at the CDR3 terminus, so this likely reflects a read error. V usage is TRBV28 and J usage is TRBJ1-1; D gene unclear. The CDR3 length is 14 residues. Germline loops: CDR1 MDHEN, CDR2 SYDVKM. The CDR3 sequence is CASSAAVGRTEAFS. In DNA, the CDR3 is TGTGCTAGCAGTGCCGCCGTGGGTCGGACTGAAGCTTTCTCT.

At least ten counts were recorded for this clonotype. A read error may explain this, as a much larger clone is one base away. The V call is TRBV6-5, the J call TRBJ2-7; a possible D gene is TRBD1 (6 bases). CDR1 MNHEY and CDR2 SVGAGI come from the germline V gene. The CDR3 length is 15 residues. Here the CDR3 DNA reads TGTGCCTGCAGTTACGGGGTAGGGGGCTCCTACGAGCAGTACTTC. Its protein product is CACSYGVGGSYEQYF.

This clonotype was detected many times. This sequence joins TRBV28 and TRBJ2-7; a possible D gene is TRBD1 (6 bases). The V end lost 3 bases, the J end lost 3 bases, and 9 bases lay between the germline ends. Per the germline V gene, CDR1 is MDHEN and CDR2 is SYDVKM. The CDR3 is 13 residues long. The CDR3 DNA reads as TGTGCCAGCAGTTTTACAGGGAACTACGAGCAGTACTTC. This encodes CASSFTGNYEQYF.

There are many counts of this clonotype. V usage is TRBV5-1 and J usage is TRBJ1-6, with D possibly TRBD1 on 6 matching bases. With 4 bases removed from V and 3 bases from J, the gap between germline ends came to 11 bases. CDR1 SGHRS and CDR2 YFSETQ come from the germline V gene. The CDR3 extends over 15 amino acids. The CDR3 loop is CASSETDSYNSPLHF. The CDR3 DNA reads as TGCGCCAGCAGCGAGACGGACAGCTATAATTCACCCCTCCACTTT.

This clonotype was observed at least ten times. V usage is TRBV7-9 and J usage is TRBJ1-2, with TRBD1 identical over 7 bases. There are 12 residues in the CDR3. J lost 5 bases, V lost 4 bases, and 1 base had no gene match. Per germline, CDR1 SEHNR and CDR2 FQNEAQ (reference sequence). CDR3 sequence: CASSSTGYGYTF. The CDR3 DNA reads as TGTGCCAGCAGCTCGACAGGGTATGGCTACACCTTC.

This clonotype was recorded at least ten times. The V gene is TRBV6-5, the J gene TRBJ2-2; no reliable D call. Trimming took 8 bases from V and 6 from J, leaving 16 bases between them. This CDR3 region has 14 residues. CDR1 and CDR2 from the germline V gene are MNHEY and SVGAGI. CDR3 region: CASRPVSGAGELFF. Here the CDR3 DNA reads TGTGCCAGCCGCCCGGTCTCTGGGGCCGGGGAGCTGTTTTTT.

This clonotype was detected many times. Just one base apart from a much larger clone, this may be a read error. V usage is TRBV4-2 and J usage is TRBJ2-7; a weak D match, TRBD1 (5 bases). Germline V gene data show CDR1 as LGHNA and CDR2 as YNFKEQ. The CDR3 is made up of 18 amino acids. In DNA form, the CDR3 reads TGTGCCAGCAGCCAAGACGTTATTGGAAGGGGAATAACCTACGAGCAGTGCTTC. Protein: CASSQDVIGRGITYEQCF.

This clonotype was recorded at least ten times. This chain joins TRBV6-5 and TRBJ1-3; D gene uncertain. The CDR3 is made up of 15 amino acids. Per the germline V gene, CDR1 is MNHEY and CDR2 is SVGAGI. The V and J ends lost 4 bases and 0 bases respectively, with 10 bases between them. CDR3 DNA: TGTGCCAGCAGTTCTAGCGGACTCTCTGGAAACACCATATATTTT. Translating gives CASSSSGLSGNTIYF.